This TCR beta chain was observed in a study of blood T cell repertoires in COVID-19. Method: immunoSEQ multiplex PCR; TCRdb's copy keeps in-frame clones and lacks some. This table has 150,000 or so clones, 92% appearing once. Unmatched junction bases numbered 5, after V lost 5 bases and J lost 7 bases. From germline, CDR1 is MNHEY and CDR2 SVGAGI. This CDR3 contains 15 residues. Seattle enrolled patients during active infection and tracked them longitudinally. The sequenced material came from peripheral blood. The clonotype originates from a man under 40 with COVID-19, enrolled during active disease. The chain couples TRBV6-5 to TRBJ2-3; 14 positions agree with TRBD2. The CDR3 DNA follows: TGTGCCAGCAGTAGACTAGCGGGAGGGCTAAATACGCAGTATTTT. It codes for CASSRLAGGLNTQYF.